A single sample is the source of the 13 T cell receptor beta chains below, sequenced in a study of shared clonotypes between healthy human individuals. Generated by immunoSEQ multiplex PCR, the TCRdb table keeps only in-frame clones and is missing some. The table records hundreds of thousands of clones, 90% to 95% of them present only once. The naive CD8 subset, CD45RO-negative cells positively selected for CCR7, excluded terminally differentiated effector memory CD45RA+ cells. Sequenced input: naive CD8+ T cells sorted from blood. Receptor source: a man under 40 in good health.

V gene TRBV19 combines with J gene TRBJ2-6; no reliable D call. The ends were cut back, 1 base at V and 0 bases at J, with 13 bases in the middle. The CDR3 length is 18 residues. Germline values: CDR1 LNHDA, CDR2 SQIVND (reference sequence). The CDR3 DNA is TGTGCCAGTAGTATAGTAAGGGTTTCGATCTCTGGGGCCAACGTCCTGACTTTC. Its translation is CASSIVRVSISGANVLTF.

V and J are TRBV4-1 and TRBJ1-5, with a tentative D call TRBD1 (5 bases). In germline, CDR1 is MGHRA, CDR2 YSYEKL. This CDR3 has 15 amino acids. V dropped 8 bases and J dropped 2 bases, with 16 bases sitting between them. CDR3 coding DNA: TGCGCCAGCCGAGGGGCGGGCGATGGCAATCAGCCCCAGCATTTT. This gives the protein CASRGAGDGNQPQHF.

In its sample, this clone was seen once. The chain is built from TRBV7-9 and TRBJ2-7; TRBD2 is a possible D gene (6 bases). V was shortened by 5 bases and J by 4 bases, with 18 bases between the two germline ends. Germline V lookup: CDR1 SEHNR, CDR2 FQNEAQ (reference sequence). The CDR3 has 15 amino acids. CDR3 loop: CASSHPASRGYEQYF. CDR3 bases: TGTGCCAGCAGCCACCCGGCATCCCGGGGGTACGAGCAGTACTTC.

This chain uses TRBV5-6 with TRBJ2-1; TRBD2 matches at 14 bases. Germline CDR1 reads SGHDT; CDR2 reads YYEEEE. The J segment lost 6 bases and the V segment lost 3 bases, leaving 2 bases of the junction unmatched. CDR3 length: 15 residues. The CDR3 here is CASSWGLAGVNEQFF. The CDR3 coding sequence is TGTGCCAGCAGCTGGGGACTAGCGGGAGTCAATGAGCAGTTCTTC.

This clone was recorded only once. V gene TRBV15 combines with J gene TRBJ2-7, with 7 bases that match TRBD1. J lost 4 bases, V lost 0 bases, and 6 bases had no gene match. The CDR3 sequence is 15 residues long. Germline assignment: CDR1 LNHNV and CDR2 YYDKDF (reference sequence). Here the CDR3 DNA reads TGTGCCACCAGCAGAGACCCCGGGACAGCATACGAGCAGTACTTC. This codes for CATSRDPGTAYEQYF.

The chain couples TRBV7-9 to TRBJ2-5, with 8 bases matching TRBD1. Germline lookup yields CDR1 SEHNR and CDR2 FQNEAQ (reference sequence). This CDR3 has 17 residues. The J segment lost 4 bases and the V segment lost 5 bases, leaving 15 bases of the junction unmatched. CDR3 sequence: CASSGETGVFGRETQYF. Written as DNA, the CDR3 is TGTGCCAGCAGCGGGGAGACAGGGGTTTTCGGCCGAGAGACCCAGTACTTC. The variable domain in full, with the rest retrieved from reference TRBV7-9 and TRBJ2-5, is DTGVSQNPRHKITKRGQNVTFRCDPISEHNRLYWYRQTLGQGPEFLTYFQNEAQLEKSRLLSDRFSAERPKGSFSTLEIQRTEQGDSAMYLCASSGETGVFGRETQYFGPGTRLLVL.

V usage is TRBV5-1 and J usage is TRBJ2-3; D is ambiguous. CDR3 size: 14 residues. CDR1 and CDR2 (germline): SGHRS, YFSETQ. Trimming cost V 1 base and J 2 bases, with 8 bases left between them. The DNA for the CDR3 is TGCGCCAGCAGCTTGTACAGTAACACAGATACGCAGTATTTT. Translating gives CASSLYSNTDTQYF.

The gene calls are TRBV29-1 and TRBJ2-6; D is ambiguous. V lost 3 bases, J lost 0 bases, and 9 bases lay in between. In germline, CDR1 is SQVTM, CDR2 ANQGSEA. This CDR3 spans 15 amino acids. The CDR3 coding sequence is TGCAGCGTTGACCCGGGTTCCTCTGGGGCCAACGTCCTGACTTTC. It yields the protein CSVDPGSSGANVLTF. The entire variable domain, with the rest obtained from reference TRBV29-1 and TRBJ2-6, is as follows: SAVISQKPSRDICQRGTSLTIQCQVDSQVTMMFWYRQQPGQSLTLIATANQGSEATYESGFVIDKFPISRPNLTFSTLTVSNMSPEDSSIYLCSVDPGSSGANVLTFGAGSRLTVL.

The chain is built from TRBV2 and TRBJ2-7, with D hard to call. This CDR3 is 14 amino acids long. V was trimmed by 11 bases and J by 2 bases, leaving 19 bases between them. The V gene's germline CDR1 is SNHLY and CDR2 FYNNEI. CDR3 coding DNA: TGTGCCCACGCCCGTACAGAAGCCCCCTACGAGCAGTACTTC. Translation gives CAHARTEAPYEQYF.

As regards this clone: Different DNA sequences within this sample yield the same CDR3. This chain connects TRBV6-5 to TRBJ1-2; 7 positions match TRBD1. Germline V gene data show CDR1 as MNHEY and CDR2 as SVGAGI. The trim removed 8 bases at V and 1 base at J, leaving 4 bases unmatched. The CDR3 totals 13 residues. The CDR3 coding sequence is TGTGCCAGCTCGGACAGGAGTAACTATGGCTACACCTTC. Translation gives CASSDRSNYGYTF.

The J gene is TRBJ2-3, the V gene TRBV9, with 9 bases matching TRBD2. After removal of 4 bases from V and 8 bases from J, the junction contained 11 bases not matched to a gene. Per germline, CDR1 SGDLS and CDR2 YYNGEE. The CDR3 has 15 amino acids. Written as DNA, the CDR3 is TGTGCCAGCAGCCCACCCCTAGCGGGGTCTCGTACGCAGTATTTT. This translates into CASSPPLAGSRTQYF.

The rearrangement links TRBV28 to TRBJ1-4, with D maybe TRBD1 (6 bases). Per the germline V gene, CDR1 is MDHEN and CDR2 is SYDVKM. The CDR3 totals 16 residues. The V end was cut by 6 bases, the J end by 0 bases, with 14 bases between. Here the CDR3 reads CASSSEYRATNEKLFF. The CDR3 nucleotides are TGTGCCAGCAGCTCAGAATACAGGGCAACTAATGAAAAACTGTTTTTT.

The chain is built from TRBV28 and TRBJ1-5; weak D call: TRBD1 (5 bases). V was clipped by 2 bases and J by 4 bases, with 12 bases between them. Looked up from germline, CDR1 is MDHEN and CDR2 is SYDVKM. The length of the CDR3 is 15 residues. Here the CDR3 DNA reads TGTGCCAGCAGTTTAGCCAGGGACCTAAATCAGCCCCAGCATTTT. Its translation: CASSLARDLNQPQHF.